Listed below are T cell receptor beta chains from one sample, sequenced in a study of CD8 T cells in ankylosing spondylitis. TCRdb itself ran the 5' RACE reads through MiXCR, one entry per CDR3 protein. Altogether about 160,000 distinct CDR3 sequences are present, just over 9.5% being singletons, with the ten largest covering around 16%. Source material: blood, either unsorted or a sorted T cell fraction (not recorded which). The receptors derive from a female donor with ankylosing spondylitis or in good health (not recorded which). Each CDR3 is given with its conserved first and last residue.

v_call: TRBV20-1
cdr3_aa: CSAPDPDRGGGYTF

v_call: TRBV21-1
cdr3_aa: CASSNRLDNEQYF

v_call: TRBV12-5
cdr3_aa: CASGLYGTGEGEQYF

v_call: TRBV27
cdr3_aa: CASSLGAYPYNEQFF

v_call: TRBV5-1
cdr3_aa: CASSFSLSGELFF

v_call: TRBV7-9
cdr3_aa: CASSLFSNQPQHF

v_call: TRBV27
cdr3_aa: CASSSPGQPGGQYF

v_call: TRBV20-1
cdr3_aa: CSAEGYRDRAYNEQFF

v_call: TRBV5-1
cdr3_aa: CASRDHNEQFF

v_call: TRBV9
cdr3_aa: CASSVSGWSEQFF

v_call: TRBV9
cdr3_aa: CASSVGYGEAFF

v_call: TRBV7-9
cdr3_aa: CASSPGREQYF

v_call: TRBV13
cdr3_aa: CASSLRGTLKETQYF

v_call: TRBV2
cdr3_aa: CASSLTGGGYYEQYF

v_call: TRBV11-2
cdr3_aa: CASSLVTGGANGYTF

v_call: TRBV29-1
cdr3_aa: CSVQGGSYEQYF

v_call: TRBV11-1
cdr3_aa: CASSSPAGTSGNTGELFF

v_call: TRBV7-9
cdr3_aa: CASTLGNTEAFF

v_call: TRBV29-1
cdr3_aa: CSGLIADEQETQYF

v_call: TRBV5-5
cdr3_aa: CASSLQGGLNTEAFF

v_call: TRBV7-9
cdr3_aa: CASSGTRAGELFF

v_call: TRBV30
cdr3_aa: CAWSVGVGAGELFF

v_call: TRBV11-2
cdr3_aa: CASSLDEELADNEQFF

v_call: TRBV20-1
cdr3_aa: CSASEAYNEQFF

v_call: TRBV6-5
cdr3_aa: CASSSSLAQNNEQFF

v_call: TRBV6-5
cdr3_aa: CASSNRLAGSYEQYF

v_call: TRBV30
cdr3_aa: CAWSSGGGGEQYF

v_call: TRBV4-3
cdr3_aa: CASSQEALASSYEQYF

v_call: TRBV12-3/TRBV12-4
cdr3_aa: CASSSNRGNEQFF

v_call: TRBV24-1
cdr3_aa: CATSEDTYYNGQFF

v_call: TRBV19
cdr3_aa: CASMDWEVGNQPQHF

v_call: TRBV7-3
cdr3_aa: CASSLTGEVLYNEQFF

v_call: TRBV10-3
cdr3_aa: CAISAEGGLTFYEQYF

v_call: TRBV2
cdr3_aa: CASTLASSYEQYF

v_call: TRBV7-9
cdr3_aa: CASSSPGPSGDNEQFF

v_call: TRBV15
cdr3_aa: CATSRVQGMRGYTF

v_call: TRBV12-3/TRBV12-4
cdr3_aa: CASSSGLADYNEQFF

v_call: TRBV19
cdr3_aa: CASRISSGSYNEQFF

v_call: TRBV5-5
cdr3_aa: CASSLAIYHEQYF

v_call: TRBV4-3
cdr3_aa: CASSQDRVGKPTDTQYF